Each of the 15 T cell receptor beta chains below was sequenced from the same sample in a study of cytomegalovirus exposure and HLA in healthy donors. PCR involved 60 Vbeta and 13 Jbeta primers. Profiling relied on immunoSEQ multiplex PCR, and the TCRdb table lists in-frame clones only, not all of them. The sample yields 150,000 or so clones, approximately 80% seen once. What was sequenced was PBMCs. These TCRs come from a man under 40 in good health and CMV-seronegative.

The chain uses TRBV6-5 and TRBJ1-1; D not resolved. CDR3 size: 15 residues. V was trimmed by 0 bases and J by 0 bases, leaving 8 bases between them. Germline CDR1 and CDR2: MNHEY and SVGAGI. The CDR3 spells CASSYSSGMNTEAFF. CDR3 nucleotide sequence: TGTGCCAGCAGTTACTCTAGCGGAATGAACACTGAAGCTTTCTTT.

The chain links TRBV14 to TRBJ1-1, with D perhaps matching TRBD1 (5 bases). V shed 1 base and J shed 0 bases, with 9 bases lying between them. Germline V gene data show CDR1 as SGHDN and CDR2 as FVKESK. The CDR3 consists of 15 residues. CDR3 nucleotides: TGTGCCAGCAGCCAAGTCCCAGGGATGAACACTGAAGCTTTCTTT. Translating it yields CASSQVPGMNTEAFF.

This chain uses TRBV9 with TRBJ1-1; D is possibly TRBD1 (6 bases). The V end lost 2 bases, the J end lost 1 base, and 9 bases lay between the germline ends. This CDR3 region has 14 residues. CDR1 is SGDLS and CDR2 is YYNGEE in the germline V gene. This CDR3 reads CASSVGRGNTEAFF. The CDR3 DNA follows: TGTGCCAGCAGCGTCGGCAGGGGGAACACTGAAGCTTTCTTT.

This clone was observed a handful of times. V gene TRBV27 combines with J gene TRBJ1-4; D possibly corresponds to TRBD1 (6 bases). Trimming removed 1 base from V and 6 bases from J, with 21 bases in between. The CDR3 runs to 18 residues. Germline assignment: CDR1 MNHEY and CDR2 SMNVEV (reference sequence). The CDR3 coding sequence is TGTGCCAGCAGTTTATATAGTACAGGGATGCAACTTGATGAAAAACTGTTTTTT. Translating it yields CASSLYSTGMQLDEKLFF.

This clone has more than one count but fewer than ten. This chain links TRBV13 with TRBJ2-3; 7 bases agree with TRBD1. CDR3 size: 14 residues. Germline CDR1 is PRHDT and CDR2 is FYEKMQ (reference sequence). V dropped 0 bases and J dropped 4; count of bases not matched to a gene: 1. As DNA, the CDR3 is TGTGCCAGCAGCTTAGGGCAGGGGGCAGATACGCAGTATTTT. This gives the protein CASSLGQGADTQYF.

The chain uses TRBV7-2 and TRBJ1-5; D unresolved. In germline, CDR1 is SGHTA, CDR2 FQGNSA. Trimming shortened V by 2 bases and J by 5 bases, and 7 bases separated the two germline ends. The CDR3 is made up of 13 amino acids. CDR3 in DNA: TGTGCCAGCAGCTTATCCGGGGATCAGCCCCAGCATTTT. Protein sequence: CASSLSGDQPQHF. The variable domain in full, with the rest retrieved from reference TRBV7-2 and TRBJ1-5, is GAGVSQSPSNKVTEKGKDVELRCDPISGHTALYWYRQSLGQGLEFLIYFQGNSAPDKSGLPSDRFSAERTGGSVSTLTIQRTQQEDSAVYLCASSLSGDQPQHFGDGTRLSIL.

This clone was detected only a few times. The rearrangement joins TRBV7-2 to TRBJ2-7, with 11 bases identical to TRBD2. V was pared by 5 bases and J by 0 bases, with 6 bases of the junction left unmatched. Germline-derived CDR1 and CDR2 are SGHTA and FQGNSA. This CDR3 has 16 residues. The CDR3 reads CASSKGLAVSSYEQYF. The CDR3 region has the DNA TGTGCCAGCAGCAAGGGACTAGCGGTTAGCTCCTACGAGCAGTACTTC.

The rearrangement uses TRBV5-6 and TRBJ1-2; perhaps TRBD1 as D (6 bases). Germline values: CDR1 SGHDT, CDR2 YYEEEE. This CDR3 contains 16 residues. Trimming took off 0 bases at V and 3 bases at J, with 15 bases between the two ends. CDR3 loop: CASSLGGRGQDYGYTF. The CDR3 DNA reads TGTGCCAGCAGCTTGGGTGGGAGGGGACAAGACTATGGCTACACCTTC.

This clone turned up a few times. The chain links TRBV7-9 to TRBJ2-3; 8 bases are shared with TRBD1. This CDR3 spans 16 amino acids. Per the germline V gene, CDR1 is SEHNR and CDR2 is FQNEAQ (reference sequence). The ends lost 5 bases at V and 6 bases at J; junction bases unmatched: 13. CDR3 nucleotides: TGTGCCAGCAGCCCAGGACAGGGTCTGGGATGGGATACGCAGTATTTT. Its translation is CASSPGQGLGWDTQYF.

The gene calls are TRBV4-2 and TRBJ1-5; TRBD1 aligns across 8 bases. Germline CDR1 is LGHNA and CDR2 is YNFKEQ. After removal of 3 bases from V and 0 bases from J, the junction contained 19 bases not matched to a gene. This CDR3 contains 21 residues. The CDR3 sequence is CASSQTGTGGPEAYSNQPQHF. The CDR3 bases are TGTGCCAGCAGCCAGACGGGAACAGGGGGACCAGAAGCGTATAGCAATCAGCCCCAGCATTTT.

The chain carries TRBV2 and TRBJ1-2, with D possibly matching TRBD1 (6 bases). Germline V gene data show CDR1 as SNHLY and CDR2 as FYNNEI. V was cut by 7 bases and J by 8 bases, with 23 bases left in between. CDR3 length: 15 residues. CDR3 bases: TGTGCCAGCACCAGAAGCAGACAGGCAGAGGAGGGCTACACCTTC. It codes for CASTRSRQAEEGYTF.

The DNA of the CDR3 is TGTGCCAGCAGTTCTGGCCAGGGGCGGCCCCTGGGGAATGAGCAGTTCTTC. It yields the protein CASSSGQGRPLGNEQFF. The chain is built from TRBV28 and TRBJ2-1, with a tentative D call TRBD1 (6 bases). CDR1 is MDHEN and CDR2 is SYDVKM in the germline V gene. Trimming removed 4 bases at V and 7 bases at J, with 23 bases between. The CDR3 is made up of 17 amino acids.

This clone came up a few times. V and J are TRBV5-6 and TRBJ2-3, with TRBD2 identical over 9 bases. The CDR3 sequence is 15 residues long. The junction had 3 bases not matched to a gene; V was cut back by 0 bases and J by 4 bases. Germline CDR1 SGHDT, CDR2 YYEEEE. The CDR3 sequence: CASSLVSGSADTQYF. CDR3 bases: TGTGCCAGCAGCTTGGTTAGCGGGAGTGCAGATACGCAGTATTTT. The full variable domain, its missing parts supplied by reference TRBV5-6 and TRBJ2-3, is DAGVTQSPTHLIKTRGQQVTLRCSPKSGHDTVSWYQQALGQGPQFIFQYYEEEERQRGNFPDRFSGHQFPNYSSELNVNALLLGDSALYLCASSLVSGSADTQYFGPGTRLTVL.

The CDR3 nucleotides are TGTGCCAGCAGTTACTCGGACAGTTTCGGCTACACCTTC. Its protein product is CASSYSDSFGYTF. The V call is TRBV6-5, the J call TRBJ1-2; D might be TRBD1 (6 bases). The V end lost 0 bases, the J end lost 8 bases, and 10 bases lay between the germline ends. The CDR3 has 13 residues. The germline V gene has CDR1 MNHEY and CDR2 SVGAGI.

This chain uses TRBV18 with TRBJ1-1; unclear D gene. Germline V CDR1 and CDR2: KGHSH, LQKENI. CDR3 length equals 14 residues. Trimming took off 3 bases at V and 4 bases at J, with 12 bases between the two ends. For the CDR3, the DNA is TGTGCCAGCTCACCTGATGTGTTGAGCACTGAAGCTTTCTTT. Its protein is CASSPDVLSTEAFF.